This TCR beta chain appears in the sequencing data of a study of monozygotic twins with inflammatory bowel disease. Each sample had eight separate cDNA synthesis reactions. UMIs were attached via template switching, each with a 6-nucleotide sample barcode. TCRalpha and TCRbeta cDNA went through two nested PCRs of about 15 and 9 cycles. TCRdb reprocessed the 5' RACE reads, with one entry per CDR3 protein and no DNA. The repertoire shows some 150,000 distinct CDR3 sequences; the top ten hold roughly 1.2%. Study-level points and caveats: Discordant twins showed the same repertoire similarity as concordant twins, possibly from limited power.

The germline V gene has CDR1 SGHAT and CDR2 FQDESV (reference sequence). The CDR3 extends over 15 amino acids. About this clonotype: The antigen is undetermined.

The specimen was blood. The TCR originated in a human donor with ulcerative colitis or Crohn's disease, or a healthy co-twin of an affected twin (not recorded which). The chain combines TRBV11-1 with TRBJ1-1; TCRdb gives TRBD1 as the D gene, but with no DNA this cannot be confirmed. The CDR3 is CASSRGGTGDTEAFF. Together with reference TRBV11-1 and TRBJ1-1, the CDR3 gives the full variable domain: EAEVAQSPRYKITEKSQAVAFWCDPISGHATLYWYRQILGQGPELLVQFQDESVVDDSQLPKDRFSAERLKGVDSTLKIQPAELGDSAMYLCASSRGGTGDTEAFFGQGTRLTVV.